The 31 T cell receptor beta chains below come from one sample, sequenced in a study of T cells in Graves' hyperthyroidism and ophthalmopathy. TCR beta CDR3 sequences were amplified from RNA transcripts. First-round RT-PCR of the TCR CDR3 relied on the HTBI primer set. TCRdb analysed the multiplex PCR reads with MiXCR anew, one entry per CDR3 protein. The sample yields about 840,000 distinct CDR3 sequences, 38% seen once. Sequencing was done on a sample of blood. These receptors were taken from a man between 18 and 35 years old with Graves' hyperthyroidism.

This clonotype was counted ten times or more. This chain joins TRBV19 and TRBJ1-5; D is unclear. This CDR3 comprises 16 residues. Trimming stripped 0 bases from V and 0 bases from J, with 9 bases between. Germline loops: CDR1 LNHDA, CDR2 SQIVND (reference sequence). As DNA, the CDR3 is TGTGCCAGTAGTATAGATCTGTCTGATAGCAATCAGCCCCAGCATTTT. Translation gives CASSIDLSDSNQPQHF.

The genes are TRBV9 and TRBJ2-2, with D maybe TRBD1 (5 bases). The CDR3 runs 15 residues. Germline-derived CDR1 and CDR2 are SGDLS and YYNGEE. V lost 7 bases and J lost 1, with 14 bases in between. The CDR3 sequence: CASGRSGQNTGELFF. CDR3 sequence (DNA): TGTGCCAGCGGCCGTTCAGGACAGAACACCGGGGAGCTGTTTTTT.

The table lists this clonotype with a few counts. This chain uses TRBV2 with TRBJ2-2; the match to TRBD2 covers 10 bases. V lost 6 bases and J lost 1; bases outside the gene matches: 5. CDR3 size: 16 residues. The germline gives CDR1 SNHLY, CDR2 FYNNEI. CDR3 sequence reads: CASSPGLAVNTGELFF. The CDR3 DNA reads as TGTGCCAGCAGCCCCGGACTAGCGGTGAACACCGGGGAGCTGTTTTTT.

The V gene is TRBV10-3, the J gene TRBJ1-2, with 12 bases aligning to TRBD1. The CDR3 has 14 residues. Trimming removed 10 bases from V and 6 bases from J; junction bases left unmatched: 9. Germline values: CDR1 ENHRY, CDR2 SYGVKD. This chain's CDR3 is CASSTGDRGHGYTF. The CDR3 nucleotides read TGTGCCAGTAGTACGGGGGACAGGGGGCATGGCTACACCTTC.

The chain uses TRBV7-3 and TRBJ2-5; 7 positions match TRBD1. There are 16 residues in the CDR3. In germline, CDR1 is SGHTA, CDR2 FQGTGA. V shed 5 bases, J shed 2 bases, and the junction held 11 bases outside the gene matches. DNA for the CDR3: TGTGCCAGCAGCCCCACTACGGGGACAGAACAAGAGACCCAGTACTTC. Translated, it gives CASSPTTGTEQETQYF.

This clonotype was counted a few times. The CDR3 here is CASGLVVGASNYGYTF. CDR3 bases: TGTGCTAGTGGTTTGGTAGTGGGCGCCTCTAACTATGGCTACACCTTC. This sequence joins TRBV12-5 and TRBJ1-2; D is ambiguous. CDR1 and CDR2 from the germline V gene are LGHNT and FRNRAP. Deletions cut 0 bases from V and 0 bases from J, with 11 bases between. This CDR3 contains 16 residues. The full variable domain, in which reference TRBV12-5 and TRBJ1-2 provide the parts outside the CDR3, is DARVTQTPRHKVTEMGQEVTMRCQPILGHNTVFWYRQTMMQGLELLAYFRNRAPLDDSGMPKDRFSAEMPDATLATLKIQPSEPRDSAVYFCASGLVVGASNYGYTFGSGTRLTVV.

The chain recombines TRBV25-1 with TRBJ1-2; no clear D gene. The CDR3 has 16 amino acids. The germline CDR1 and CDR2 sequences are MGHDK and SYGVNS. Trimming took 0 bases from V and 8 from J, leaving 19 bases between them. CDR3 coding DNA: TGTGCCAGCAGTGAATATAGCAGCCAAGACCAGACGGGCTACACCTTC. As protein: CASSEYSSQDQTGYTF.

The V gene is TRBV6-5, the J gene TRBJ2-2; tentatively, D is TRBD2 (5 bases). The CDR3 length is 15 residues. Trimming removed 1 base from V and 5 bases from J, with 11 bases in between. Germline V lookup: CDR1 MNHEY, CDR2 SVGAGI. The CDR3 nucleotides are TGTGCCAGCAGTTACTTGAGCGGAAGAACCGGGGAGCTGTTTTTT. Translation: CASSYLSGRTGELFF.

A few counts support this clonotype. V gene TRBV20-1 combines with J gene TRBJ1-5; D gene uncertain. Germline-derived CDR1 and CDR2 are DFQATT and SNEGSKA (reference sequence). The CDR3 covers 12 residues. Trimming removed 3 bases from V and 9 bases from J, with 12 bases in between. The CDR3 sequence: CSASQPRGPQHF. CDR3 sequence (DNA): TGCAGTGCTAGTCAACCGCGTGGGCCCCAGCATTTT.

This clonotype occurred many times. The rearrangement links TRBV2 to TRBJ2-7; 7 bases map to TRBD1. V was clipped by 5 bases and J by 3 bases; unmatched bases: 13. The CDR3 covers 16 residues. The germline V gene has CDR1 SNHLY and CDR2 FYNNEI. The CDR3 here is CASSHLGQDKNYEQYF. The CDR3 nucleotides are TGTGCCAGCAGTCACCTTGGACAGGATAAGAACTACGAGCAGTACTTC.

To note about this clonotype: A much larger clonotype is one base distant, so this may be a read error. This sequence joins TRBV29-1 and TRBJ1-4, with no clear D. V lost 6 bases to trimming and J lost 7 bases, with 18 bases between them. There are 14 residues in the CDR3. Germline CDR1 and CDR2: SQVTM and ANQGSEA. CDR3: CSVAPGTPGEKLFF. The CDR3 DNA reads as TGCAGCGTCGCTCCCGGAACACCGGGTGAAAAACTGTTTTTT.

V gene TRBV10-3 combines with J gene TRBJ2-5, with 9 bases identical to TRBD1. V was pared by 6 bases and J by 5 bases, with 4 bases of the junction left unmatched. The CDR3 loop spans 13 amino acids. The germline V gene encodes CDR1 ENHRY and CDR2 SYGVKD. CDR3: CAISAGTGETQYF. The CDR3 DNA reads TGTGCCATCAGCGCGGGGACAGGGGAGACCCAGTACTTC.

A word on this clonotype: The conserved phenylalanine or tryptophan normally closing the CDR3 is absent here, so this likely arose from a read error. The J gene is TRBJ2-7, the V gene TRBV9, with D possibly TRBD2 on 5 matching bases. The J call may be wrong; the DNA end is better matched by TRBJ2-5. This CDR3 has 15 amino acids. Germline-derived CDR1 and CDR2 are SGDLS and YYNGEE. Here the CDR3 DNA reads TGTGCCAGCAGCGTAGACCGGGGATTAAGAGGGACCCAGTACCTC. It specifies CASSVDRGLRGTQYL.

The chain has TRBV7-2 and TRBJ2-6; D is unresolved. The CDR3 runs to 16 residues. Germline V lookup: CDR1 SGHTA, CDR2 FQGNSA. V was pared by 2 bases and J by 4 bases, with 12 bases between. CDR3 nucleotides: TGTGCCAGCAGCTTATGGTCTGGCGGAGGGGCCAACGTCCTGACTTTC. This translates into CASSLWSGGGANVLTF.

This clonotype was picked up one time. The CDR3 spells CASSLDDGVSGNTIYF. The CDR3 DNA follows: TGCGCCAGCAGCTTAGATGACGGTGTCTCTGGAAACACCATATATTTT. The chain carries TRBV5-1 and TRBJ1-3; D is unresolved. V gave up 2 bases and J gave up 0 bases, with 12 bases separating them. Germline loops: CDR1 SGHRS, CDR2 YFSETQ. CDR3 length equals 16 residues.

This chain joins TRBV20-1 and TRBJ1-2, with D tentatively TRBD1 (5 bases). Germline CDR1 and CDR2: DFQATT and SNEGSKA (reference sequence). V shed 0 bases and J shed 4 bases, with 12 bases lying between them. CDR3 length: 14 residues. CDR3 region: CSAREEVGGYGYTF. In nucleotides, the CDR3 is TGCAGTGCTAGAGAAGAGGTCGGGGGCTATGGCTACACCTTC.

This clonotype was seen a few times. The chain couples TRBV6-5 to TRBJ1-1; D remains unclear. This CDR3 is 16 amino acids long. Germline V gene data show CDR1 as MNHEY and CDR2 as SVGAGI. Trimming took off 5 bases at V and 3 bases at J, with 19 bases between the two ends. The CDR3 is CASSESGLGGHTEAFF. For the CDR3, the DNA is TGTGCCAGCAGTGAAAGTGGGCTGGGAGGTCACACTGAAGCTTTCTTT.

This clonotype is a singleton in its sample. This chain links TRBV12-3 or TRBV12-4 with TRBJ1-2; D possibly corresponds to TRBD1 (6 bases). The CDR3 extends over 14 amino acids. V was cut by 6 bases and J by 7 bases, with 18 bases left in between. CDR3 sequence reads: CASSSGTPGSGYTF. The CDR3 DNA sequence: TGTGCCAGCAGCTCCGGGACACCTGGGAGTGGCTACACCTTC.

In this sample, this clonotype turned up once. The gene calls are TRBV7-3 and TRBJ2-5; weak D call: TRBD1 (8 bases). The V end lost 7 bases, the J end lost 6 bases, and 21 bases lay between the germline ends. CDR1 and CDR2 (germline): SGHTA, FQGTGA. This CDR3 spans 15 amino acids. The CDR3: CASTLNRGGVKTQYF. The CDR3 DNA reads TGTGCCAGCACCCTTAACAGGGGGGGCGTAAAGACCCAGTACTTC.

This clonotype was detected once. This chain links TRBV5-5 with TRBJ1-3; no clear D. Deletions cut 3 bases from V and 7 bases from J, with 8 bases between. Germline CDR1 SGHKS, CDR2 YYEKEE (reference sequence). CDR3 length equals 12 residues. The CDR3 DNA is TGTGCCAGCAGCTCTGGTTTTAACACCATATATTTT. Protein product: CASSSGFNTIYF.

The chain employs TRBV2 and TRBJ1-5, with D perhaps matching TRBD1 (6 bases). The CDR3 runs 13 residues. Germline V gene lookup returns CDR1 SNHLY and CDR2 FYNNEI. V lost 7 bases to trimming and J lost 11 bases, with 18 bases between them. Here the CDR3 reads CASTPDSQETQHF. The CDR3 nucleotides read TGTGCCAGCACCCCGGACAGCCAAGAGACCCAGCATTTT.

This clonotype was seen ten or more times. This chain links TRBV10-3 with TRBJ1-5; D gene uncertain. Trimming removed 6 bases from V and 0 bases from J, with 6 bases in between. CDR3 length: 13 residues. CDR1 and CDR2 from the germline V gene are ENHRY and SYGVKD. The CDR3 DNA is TGTGCCATCAGCGCTATTAGCAATCAGCCCCAGCATTTT. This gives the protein CAISAISNQPQHF.

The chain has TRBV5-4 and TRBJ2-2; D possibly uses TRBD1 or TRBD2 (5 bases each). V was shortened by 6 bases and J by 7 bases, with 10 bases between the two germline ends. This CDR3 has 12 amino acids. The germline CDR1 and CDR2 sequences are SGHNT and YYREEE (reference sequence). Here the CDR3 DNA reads TGTGCCAGCAAGCTTGGGGGCGGGGAGCTGTTTTTT. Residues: CASKLGGGELFF.

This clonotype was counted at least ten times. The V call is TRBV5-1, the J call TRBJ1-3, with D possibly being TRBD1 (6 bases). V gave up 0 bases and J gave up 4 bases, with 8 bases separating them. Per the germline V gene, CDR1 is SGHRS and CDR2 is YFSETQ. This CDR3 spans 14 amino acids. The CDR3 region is CASSLEGGGNTIYF. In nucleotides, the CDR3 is TGCGCCAGCAGCTTGGAAGGGGGAGGAAACACCATATATTTT.

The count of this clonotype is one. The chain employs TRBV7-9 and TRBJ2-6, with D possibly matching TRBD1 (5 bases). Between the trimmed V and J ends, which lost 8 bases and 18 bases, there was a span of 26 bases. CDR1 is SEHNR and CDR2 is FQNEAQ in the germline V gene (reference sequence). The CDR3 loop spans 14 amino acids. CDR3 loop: CASSGGPGANVTTF. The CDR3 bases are TGTGCCAGCTCTGGTGGCCCTGGGGCCAACGTCACGACTTTC.

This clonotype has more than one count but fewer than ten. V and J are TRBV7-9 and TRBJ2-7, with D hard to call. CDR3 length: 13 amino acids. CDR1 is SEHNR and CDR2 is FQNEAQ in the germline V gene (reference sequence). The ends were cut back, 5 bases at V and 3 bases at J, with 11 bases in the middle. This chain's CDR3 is CASSQPPGYEQYF. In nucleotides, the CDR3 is TGTGCCAGCAGCCAGCCCCCGGGCTACGAGCAGTACTTC.

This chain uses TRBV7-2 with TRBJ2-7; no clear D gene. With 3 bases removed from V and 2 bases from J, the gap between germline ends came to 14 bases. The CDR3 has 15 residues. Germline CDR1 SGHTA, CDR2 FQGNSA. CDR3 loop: CASSLILGSTYEQYF. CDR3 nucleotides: TGTGCCAGCAGCTTGATACTTGGGTCGACCTACGAGCAGTACTTC.

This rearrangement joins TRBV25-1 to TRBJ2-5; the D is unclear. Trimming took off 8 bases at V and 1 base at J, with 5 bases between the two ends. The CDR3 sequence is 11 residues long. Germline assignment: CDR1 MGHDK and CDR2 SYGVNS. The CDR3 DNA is TGTGCCAGCGGGATCCAAGAGACCCAGTACTTC. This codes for CASGIQETQYF.

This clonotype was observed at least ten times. The DNA of the CDR3 is TGTGCCAGCACCTCCTTGAACACTGAAGCTTTCTTT. Its protein is CASTSLNTEAFF. The chain carries TRBV9 and TRBJ1-1; D remains unclear. CDR1 is SGDLS and CDR2 is YYNGEE in the germline V gene. Trimming took 6 bases from V and 0 from J, leaving 6 bases between them. The CDR3 loop spans 12 amino acids.

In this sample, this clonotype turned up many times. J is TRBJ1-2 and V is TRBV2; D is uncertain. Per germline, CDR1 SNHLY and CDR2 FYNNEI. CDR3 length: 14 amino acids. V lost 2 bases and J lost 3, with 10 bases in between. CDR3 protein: CASSESTAYYGYTF. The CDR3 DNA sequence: TGTGCCAGCAGTGAATCCACAGCTTACTATGGCTACACCTTC.

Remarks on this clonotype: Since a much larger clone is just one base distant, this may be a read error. The CDR3 sequence: CASSLGWTSTGELFF. The CDR3 bases are TGTGCCAGCAGCCTAGGTTGGACCAGCACCGGGGAGCTGTTTTTT. The chain combines TRBV7-6 with TRBJ2-2; D ambiguous. The CDR3 length is 15 residues. The V end was cut by 5 bases, the J end by 4 bases, with 14 bases between. CDR1 is SGHVS, CDR2 FNYEAQ, per germline.